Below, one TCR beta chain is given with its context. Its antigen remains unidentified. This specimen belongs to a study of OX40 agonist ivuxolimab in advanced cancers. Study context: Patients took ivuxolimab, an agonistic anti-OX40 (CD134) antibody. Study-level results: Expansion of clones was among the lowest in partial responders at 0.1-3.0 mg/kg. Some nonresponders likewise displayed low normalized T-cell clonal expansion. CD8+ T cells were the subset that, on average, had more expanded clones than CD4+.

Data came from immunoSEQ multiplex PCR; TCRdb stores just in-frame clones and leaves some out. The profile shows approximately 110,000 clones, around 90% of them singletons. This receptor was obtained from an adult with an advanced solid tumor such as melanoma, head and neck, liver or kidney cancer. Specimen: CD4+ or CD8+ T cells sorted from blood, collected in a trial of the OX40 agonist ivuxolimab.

CDR3 coding DNA: TGTGCCAGCAGCGTAGCCGACAGCTCCTACAATGAGCAGTTCTTC. It yields the protein CASSVADSSYNEQFF. The V call is TRBV9, the J call TRBJ2-1; TRBD1 might be the D (5 bases). CDR1 SGDLS and CDR2 YYNGEE come from the germline V gene. This CDR3 comprises 15 residues. Trimming cost V 0 bases and J 0 bases, with 7 bases left between them.